Listed here are 24 T cell receptor beta chains from one sample, sequenced in a study of T-cell reconstitution after alpha-beta-depleted transplantation in children. The TCRbeta library incorporated unique molecular identifiers. TCRdb re-derived calls from the PCR reads in MiXCR, one entry per CDR3 protein. The table shows about 110,000 distinct CDR3 sequences, with about 9.4% occurring only once. This material consisted of PBMCs, taken before TCRalphabeta/CD19-depleted stem cell transplant. The receptors here all came from a boy between 2 and 10 years old with acute lymphoblastic leukemia, due to receive a stem cell transplant.

This clonotype was seen only a few times. V is TRBV3-1 and J is TRBJ2-2; 10 bases match TRBD2. V trimming: 2 bases; J trimming: 1 base; junction bases outside the gene matches: 7. The CDR3 extends over 18 amino acids. Germline V lookup: CDR1 LGHDT, CDR2 YNNKEL (reference sequence). The CDR3 DNA reads TGTGCCAGCAGCCAATACTCTAGCGGGAGAGTGAACACCGGGGAGCTGTTTTTT. This encodes CASSQYSSGRVNTGELFF.

This clonotype was detected many times. This chain uses TRBV12-3 or TRBV12-4 with TRBJ2-7, with TRBD1 matching over 7 bases. The trim removed 4 bases at V and 3 bases at J, leaving 0 bases unmatched. This CDR3 has 12 amino acids. This chain's CDR3 is CASSSGGYEQYF. In DNA form, the CDR3 reads TGTGCCAGCAGTTCAGGGGGCTACGAGCAGTACTTC.

The V and J genes are TRBV6-6 and TRBJ2-3; 8 bases map to TRBD2. Germline loops: CDR1 MNHNY, CDR2 SVGAGI (reference sequence). This CDR3 is 13 amino acids long. V was clipped by 6 bases and J by 3 bases; unmatched bases: 2. The DNA of the CDR3 is TGTGCCAGCAGGAGCGGGAGAACAGATACGCAGTATTTT. This gives the protein CASRSGRTDTQYF.

The chain joins TRBV18 to TRBJ1-4; the D is unclear. Trimming stripped 0 bases from V and 13 bases from J, with 12 bases between. The CDR3 covers 13 residues. The germline CDR1 and CDR2 sequences are KGHSH and LQKENI. CDR3 residues: CASSPPPNRRLFF. Here the CDR3 DNA reads TGTGCCAGCTCACCACCCCCTAATCGGAGACTGTTTTTT.

This clonotype showed up many times. The gene calls are TRBV6-1 and TRBJ2-6; D is ambiguous. CDR3 length: 14 amino acids. The germline V gene encodes CDR1 MNHNS and CDR2 SASEGT. Trimming took off 6 bases at V and 0 bases at J, with 6 bases between the two ends. In nucleotides, the CDR3 is TGTGCCAGCAGCAAGGGCTCTGGGGCCAACGTCCTGACTTTC. It codes for CASSKGSGANVLTF.

In its sample, this clonotype was seen many times. The V call is TRBV7-8, the J call TRBJ2-3; D is uncertain. Germline lookup yields CDR1 SGHVS and CDR2 FQNEAQ. The V and J ends lost 2 bases and 4 bases respectively, with 13 bases between them. This CDR3 has 15 amino acids. CDR3 residues: CASSLMVSSADTQYF. The CDR3 DNA is TGTGCCAGCAGCTTAATGGTGTCGAGCGCAGATACGCAGTATTTT.

This clonotype was detected a few times. V gene TRBV7-2 combines with J gene TRBJ2-5; D is uncertain. The germline V gene has CDR1 SGHTA and CDR2 FQGNSA. The ends were cut back, 7 bases at V and 0 bases at J, with 15 bases in the middle. This CDR3 spans 15 amino acids. CDR3 region: CASIGYSLYQETQYF. CDR3 in DNA: TGTGCCAGCATCGGTTACAGCTTATACCAAGAGACCCAGTACTTC.

There are a few counts of this clonotype. The chain has TRBV20-1 and TRBJ2-3; 13 nucleotides align to TRBD2. The CDR3 is made up of 18 amino acids. The germline V gene encodes CDR1 DFQATT and CDR2 SNEGSKA (reference sequence). The junction had 13 bases not matched to a gene; V was cut back by 4 bases and J by 3 bases. This CDR3 is CSAKKLAGGPMTTDTQYF. For the CDR3, the DNA is TGCAGTGCTAAAAAACTAGCGGGAGGGCCCATGACGACAGATACGCAGTATTTT.

This chain uses TRBV24-1 with TRBJ2-5; 8 bases line up with TRBD2. Germline V gives CDR1 KGHDR, CDR2 SFDVKD. The CDR3 runs to 14 residues. After removal of 4 bases from V and 5 bases from J, the junction contained 5 bases not matched to a gene. The CDR3 sequence is CATSERTSRETQYF. CDR3 sequence (DNA): TGTGCCACCAGTGAGCGGACTAGCCGTGAGACCCAGTACTTC.

The chain combines TRBV7-6 with TRBJ2-1, with no clear D. The CDR3 length is 17 residues. V was trimmed by 3 bases and J by 0 bases, leaving 15 bases between them. Germline V gene sequence: CDR1 SGHVS, CDR2 FNYEAQ. The chain's CDR3 is CASSFGQALSSYNEQFF. In DNA, the CDR3 is TGTGCCAGCAGCTTCGGTCAAGCGCTAAGCTCCTACAATGAGCAGTTCTTC.

V usage is TRBV11-2 and J usage is TRBJ1-5, with TRBD1 matching over 9 bases. Germline values: CDR1 SGHAT, CDR2 FQNNGV. There are 17 residues in the CDR3. V gave up 5 bases and J gave up 4 bases; unmatched junction bases: 12. In DNA, the CDR3 is TGTGCCAGCAGCCAAGTTACCGGGACAGGGAGTAATCAGCCCCAGCATTTT. Translated: CASSQVTGTGSNQPQHF.

The chain carries TRBV20-1 and TRBJ2-7, with a possible D match to TRBD2 (5 bases). The V end lost 3 bases, the J end lost 2 bases, and 17 bases lay between the germline ends. The CDR3 totals 15 residues. The germline gives CDR1 DFQATT, CDR2 SNEGSKA (reference sequence). The CDR3 is CSARPSGEGPYEQYF. In DNA, the CDR3 is TGCAGTGCTAGGCCCTCCGGAGAGGGCCCCTACGAGCAGTACTTC.

This clonotype was observed a few times. The genes are TRBV5-1 and TRBJ2-1, with TRBD1 matching 7 bases. The V segment lost 4 bases and the J segment 6 bases; nucleotides outside the gene matches: 7. CDR1 is SGHRS, CDR2 YFSETQ, per germline. This CDR3 has 14 amino acids. The CDR3 is CASSIDRVGNEQFF. The CDR3 DNA follows: TGCGCCAGCAGCATCGACAGGGTGGGCAATGAGCAGTTCTTC. Full variable domain (rest looked up from reference TRBV5-1 and TRBJ2-1): KAGVTQTPRYLIKTRGQQVTLSCSPISGHRSVSWYQQTPGQGLQFLFEYFSETQRNKGNFPGRFSGRQFSNSRSEMNVSTLELGDSALYLCASSIDRVGNEQFFGPGTRLTVL.

The rearrangement links TRBV20-1 to TRBJ2-3, with D hard to call. Germline CDR1 reads DFQATT; CDR2 reads SNEGSKA (reference sequence). The CDR3 spans 14 residues. The V end lost 6 bases, the J end lost 6 bases, and 19 bases lay between the germline ends. The CDR3 region is CSALLPQMPDTQYF. The CDR3 DNA reads as TGCAGTGCACTACTACCCCAGATGCCGGATACGCAGTATTTT.

The DNA of the CDR3 is TGTGCCAGCAGTCAGTCCGGGACGTACTCCTACAATGAGCAGTTCTTC. It encodes CASSQSGTYSYNEQFF. This sequence joins TRBV27 and TRBJ2-1; D could derive from TRBD1 or TRBD2 (5 bases each). Between the trimmed V and J ends, which lost 5 bases and 0 bases, there was a span of 14 bases. The CDR3 runs 16 residues. Per the germline V gene, CDR1 is MNHEY and CDR2 is SMNVEV (reference sequence).

This clonotype occurred a few times. CDR3 bases: TGTGCCAGCAGCCAAGCGAGTGGGGGCGAAGAGACCCAGTACTTC. Translation gives CASSQASGGEETQYF. The chain employs TRBV4-2 and TRBJ2-5, with D perhaps TRBD1 (6 bases). V lost 1 base, J lost 3 bases, and 12 bases lay in between. The germline CDR1 and CDR2 sequences are LGHNA and YNFKEQ. CDR3 size: 15 residues.

The sample holds many counts of this clonotype. The chain combines TRBV12-3 or TRBV12-4 with TRBJ2-4, with 7 bases matching TRBD2. The J segment lost 10 bases and the V segment lost 4 bases, leaving 7 bases of the junction unmatched. CDR3 length: 13 amino acids. This chain's CDR3 is CASSYSGSRIQYF. The CDR3 region has the DNA TGTGCCAGCAGTTATAGCGGGTCACGAATTCAGTACTTC.

This clonotype was detected many times. The J gene is TRBJ2-3, the V gene TRBV29-1, with D tentatively TRBD1 or TRBD2 (5 bases each). The CDR3 is 12 amino acids. The V end lost 6 bases, the J end lost 2 bases, and 9 bases lay between the germline ends. From germline, CDR1 is SQVTM and CDR2 ANQGSEA. This chain's CDR3 is CSVGDSTDTQYF. The CDR3 bases are TGCAGCGTGGGGGATTCCACAGATACGCAGTATTTT.

This clonotype was seen ten or more times. V gene TRBV6-5 combines with J gene TRBJ2-7, with D perhaps TRBD1 or TRBD2 (5 bases each). CDR3 length equals 16 residues. V was pared by 0 bases and J by 5 bases, with 17 bases between. Germline CDR1 MNHEY, CDR2 SVGAGI. The CDR3 nucleotides read TGTGCCAGCAGTTACTCGTTCTGGGGCCCCGGGGACGAGCAGTACTTC. Translating it yields CASSYSFWGPGDEQYF.

The gene calls are TRBV5-1 and TRBJ2-3; no definite D call. The V gene lost 0 bases and the J gene lost 0 bases, with 14 bases spanning the gap. The CDR3 has 17 amino acids. Germline CDR1 SGHRS, CDR2 YFSETQ. The DNA of the CDR3 is TGCGCCAGCAGCTTGGATGGTCACTCTCCTAGCACAGATACGCAGTATTTT. It encodes CASSLDGHSPSTDTQYF. The full variable domain, rest sourced from reference TRBV5-1 and TRBJ2-3, is KAGVTQTPRYLIKTRGQQVTLSCSPISGHRSVSWYQQTPGQGLQFLFEYFSETQRNKGNFPGRFSGRQFSNSRSEMNVSTLELGDSALYLCASSLDGHSPSTDTQYFGPGTRLTVL.

This clonotype was counted only a few times. V and J are TRBV5-1 and TRBJ2-1, with 7 nucleotides matching TRBD2. Germline V gives CDR1 SGHRS, CDR2 YFSETQ. The CDR3 totals 15 residues. The V gene end was trimmed by 1 base and the J gene end by 6 bases; junction bases not matched to a gene: 7. CDR3 loop: CASSLTSVMGNEQFF. The CDR3 bases are TGCGCCAGCAGCTTGACTAGCGTGATGGGCAATGAGCAGTTCTTC.

This clonotype was counted only a few times. The chain links TRBV29-1 to TRBJ2-7; possibly TRBD1 for D (8 bases). V was trimmed by 3 bases and J by 2 bases, leaving 14 bases between them. The CDR3 runs 14 residues. CDR1 and CDR2 (germline): SQVTM, ANQGSEA. CDR3 in DNA: TGCAGCGTTGAGGGGGGGACAGGTACCTACGAGCAGTACTTC. This sequence encodes CSVEGGTGTYEQYF.

This clonotype has just a few counts. This chain joins TRBV10-2 and TRBJ1-4; D is perhaps TRBD1 (5 bases). Looked up from germline, CDR1 is WSHSY and CDR2 is SAAADI. The CDR3 length is 15 residues. Trimming left V 6 bases short and J 7 bases short, with 18 bases between. CDR3 loop: CASRAAGTLSEKLFF. The CDR3 DNA sequence: TGCGCCAGCAGGGCTGCAGGGACGTTAAGTGAAAAACTGTTTTTT.

This clonotype occurred a few times. V usage is TRBV29-1 and J usage is TRBJ2-3, with no clear D. Germline CDR1 SQVTM, CDR2 ANQGSEA. The CDR3 is 13 amino acids. Trimming stripped 3 bases from V and 0 bases from J, with 7 bases between. In nucleotides, the CDR3 is TGCAGCGTTGACAGGTCTAGCACAGATACGCAGTATTTT. Translated, it gives CSVDRSSTDTQYF.